These 14 T cell receptor beta chains were all obtained from the same sample, sequenced in a study of T-cell memory formation after mild COVID-19. TCRdb recomputed calls from the 5' RACE reads with MiXCR, one row per CDR3 protein. Counted here are tens of thousands of distinct CDR3 sequences, around 6.3% occurring once; the ten biggest clones make up less than 0.95%. Source material: PBMCs or a T cell subset sorted from them (not recorded which). Source of these receptors: an adult who had mild COVID-19 (a few samples of this study predate the infection). Cell type and time point are not known.

Ten or more counts support this clonotype. The chain joins TRBV7-8 to TRBJ1-5, with no clear D. This CDR3 has 15 amino acids. V was clipped by 1 base and J by 0 bases, with 7 bases between them. Germline CDR1 SGHVS, CDR2 FQNEAQ. CDR3: CASSLVGSSNQPQHF. The CDR3 DNA reads TGTGCCAGCAGCTTAGTAGGCTCTAGCAATCAGCCCCAGCATTTT.

In DNA form, the CDR3 reads TGTGCCAGCAGCTTAAGTAGGACTAATGAAAAACTGTTTTTT. Translated: CASSLSRTNEKLFF. This sequence joins TRBV7-9 and TRBJ1-4, with D hard to call. There are 14 residues in the CDR3. V was pared by 2 bases and J by 2 bases, with 6 bases between. Germline lookup yields CDR1 SEHNR and CDR2 FQNEAQ (reference sequence).

This clonotype was picked up a small number of times. The chain joins TRBV6-5 to TRBJ1-4; D unclear. This CDR3 has 14 amino acids. Deletions cut 2 bases from V and 8 bases from J, with 12 bases between. The germline V gene has CDR1 MNHEY and CDR2 SVGAGI. CDR3 residues: CASSYGRVGEKLFF. CDR3 bases: TGTGCCAGCAGTTACGGGAGGGTCGGGGAAAAACTGTTTTTT.

This clonotype was seen at least ten times. This chain connects TRBV3-1 to TRBJ2-5, with D tentatively TRBD1 or TRBD2 (5 bases each). There are 13 residues in the CDR3. Trimming left V 0 bases short and J 7 bases short, with 9 bases between. Germline CDR1 LGHDT, CDR2 YNNKEL (reference sequence). CDR3 protein: CASSQDERGTQYF. Here the CDR3 DNA reads TGTGCCAGCAGCCAAGATGAGAGGGGGACCCAGTACTTC.

The sample holds many counts of this clonotype. The V gene is TRBV20-1, the J gene TRBJ2-1; TRBD1 matches 8 bases. J gave up 4 bases and V 7 bases, and 6 bases lay outside the gene matches. The CDR3 is made up of 13 amino acids. Germline V gives CDR1 DFQATT, CDR2 SNEGSKA (reference sequence). CDR3 sequence (DNA): TGCAGTGTCCCGGGACAGGTATACAATGAGCAGTTCTTC. Its protein is CSVPGQVYNEQFF.

This clonotype was seen many times. This sequence joins TRBV7-2 and TRBJ2-5, with 10 nucleotides matching TRBD1. Germline V gene lookup returns CDR1 SGHTA and CDR2 FQGNSA. The CDR3 runs 15 residues. The ends lost 6 bases at V and 1 base at J; junction bases unmatched: 5. Here the CDR3 DNA reads TGTGCCAGCAGTCCGGACAGGGGGTCCCAAGAGACCCAGTACTTC. This translates into CASSPDRGSQETQYF.

This rearrangement joins TRBV24-1 to TRBJ2-3; perhaps TRBD1 as D (6 bases). V was trimmed by 3 bases and J by 5 bases, leaving 11 bases between them. This CDR3 spans 14 amino acids. CDR1 is KGHDR and CDR2 is SFDVKD in the germline V gene. The DNA for the CDR3 is TGTGCCACCAGTGATCCGTCAGGGGAAGATACGCAGTATTTT. The encoded protein is CATSDPSGEDTQYF.

This clonotype was detected ten times or more. The chain couples TRBV5-1 to TRBJ1-1; D is ambiguous. Germline CDR1 is SGHRS and CDR2 is YFSETQ. Trimming shortened V by 1 base and J by 1 base, and 11 bases separated the two germline ends. The CDR3 runs 15 residues. The CDR3 loop is CASSLTRVSNTEAFF. The DNA for the CDR3 is TGCGCCAGCAGCTTGACGAGGGTATCGAACACTGAAGCTTTCTTT.

In its sample, this clonotype was seen many times. The chain carries TRBV5-1 and TRBJ1-1; a weak D match, TRBD1 (5 bases). The germline gives CDR1 SGHRS, CDR2 YFSETQ. V shed 1 base and J shed 1 base, with 11 bases lying between them. There are 15 residues in the CDR3. Written as DNA, the CDR3 is TGCGCCAGCAGCTTGACCCTCGGGGGGAACACTGAAGCTTTCTTT. Translated: CASSLTLGGNTEAFF.

The table lists this clonotype with many counts. The chain uses TRBV29-1 and TRBJ2-3, with D perhaps TRBD1 (6 bases). There are 15 residues in the CDR3. Between the trimmed V and J ends, which lost 0 bases and 1 base, there was a span of 11 bases. The germline V gene encodes CDR1 SQVTM and CDR2 ANQGSEA. The CDR3 reads CSVEEGASGTDTQYF. Here the CDR3 DNA reads TGCAGCGTTGAAGAGGGGGCGAGCGGCACAGATACGCAGTATTTT.

This clonotype came up many times. This chain connects TRBV11-1 to TRBJ2-7; 9 positions match TRBD1. The CDR3 sequence is 15 residues long. Germline V CDR1 and CDR2: SGHAT, FQDESV (reference sequence). V lost 5 bases, J lost 0 bases, and 5 bases stayed unmatched. In DNA, the CDR3 is TGTGCCAGCAGCGCAGGACAGGGGTCCTCCTACGAGCAGTACTTC. Translation: CASSAGQGSSYEQYF.

This clonotype was counted ten times or more. The chain is built from TRBV6-1 and TRBJ2-5, with D unclear. This CDR3 contains 13 residues. V was cut by 3 bases and J by 7 bases, with 12 bases left in between. Germline V gene lookup returns CDR1 MNHNS and CDR2 SASEGT. CDR3 protein: CASSENSKGTQYF. Here the CDR3 DNA reads TGTGCCAGCAGTGAGAACAGTAAGGGGACCCAGTACTTC.

The rearrangement uses TRBV29-1 and TRBJ1-2, with a tentative D call TRBD1 (5 bases). The germline CDR1 and CDR2 sequences are SQVTM and ANQGSEA. V was pared by 6 bases and J by 4 bases, with 12 bases between. The CDR3 has 12 amino acids. CDR3 amino acids: CSVPRGSYGYTF. CDR3 in DNA: TGCAGCGTCCCGAGGGGTAGCTATGGCTACACCTTC.

This clonotype was recorded many times. This chain connects TRBV27 to TRBJ2-3, with D tentatively TRBD2 (6 bases). Germline V gene data show CDR1 as MNHEY and CDR2 as SMNVEV (reference sequence). Trimming took 6 bases from V and 0 from J, leaving 22 bases between them. The CDR3 covers 18 residues. CDR3 loop: CASSSLTGARGSTDTQYF. The CDR3 nucleotides read TGTGCCAGCAGCTCCCTTACTGGGGCGCGGGGAAGCACAGATACGCAGTATTTT.